This T cell receptor beta chain was sequenced for a study of tumor-infiltrating lymphocytes in primary liver carcinoma. Study-wide results and caveats: Reduced overlap was seen in tumor-adjacent and tumor-blood pairs versus tumor region pairs. There were only about 7.5-24% of top clones found in all five tumor regions.

Priming with a constant-region primer yielded TCR beta cDNA from roughly 490 ng total RNA. Construction of TCR beta libraries relied on three successive nested multiplex PCR rounds employing slightly modified ARM-PCR. The first two PCR rounds used TRBV1-TRBV30 forward primers with a C-beta reverse primer, roughly 10 cycles each. TCRdb independently ran MiXCR on the multiplex PCR reads; one entry per CDR3 protein. Seen here are fewer than 250,000 distinct CDR3 sequences, over 80% observed once, and the top ten hold 15% to 20%. Unsorted bulk tissue, about 19-30 mg of it, served as the source for co-extraction of RNA and DNA. There were five separate regions sampled from each tumor. With regard to this clonotype: Its antigen is still unknown.

The CDR3 has 15 amino acids. The V gene lost 0 bases and the J gene lost 6 bases, with 14 bases spanning the gap. Germline CDR1 is MGHRA and CDR2 is YSYEKL. The sequenced material came from tumor tissue from primary liver carcinoma. The rearrangement uses TRBV4-1 and TRBJ1-2; D is uncertain. This sequence was found in a man in his forties with primary liver carcinoma and hepatitis B virus infection. CDR3 protein: CASSQDTLGSHGYTF. The CDR3 DNA sequence: TGCGCCAGCAGCCAAGATACGCTGGGGTCTCATGGCTACACCTTC.